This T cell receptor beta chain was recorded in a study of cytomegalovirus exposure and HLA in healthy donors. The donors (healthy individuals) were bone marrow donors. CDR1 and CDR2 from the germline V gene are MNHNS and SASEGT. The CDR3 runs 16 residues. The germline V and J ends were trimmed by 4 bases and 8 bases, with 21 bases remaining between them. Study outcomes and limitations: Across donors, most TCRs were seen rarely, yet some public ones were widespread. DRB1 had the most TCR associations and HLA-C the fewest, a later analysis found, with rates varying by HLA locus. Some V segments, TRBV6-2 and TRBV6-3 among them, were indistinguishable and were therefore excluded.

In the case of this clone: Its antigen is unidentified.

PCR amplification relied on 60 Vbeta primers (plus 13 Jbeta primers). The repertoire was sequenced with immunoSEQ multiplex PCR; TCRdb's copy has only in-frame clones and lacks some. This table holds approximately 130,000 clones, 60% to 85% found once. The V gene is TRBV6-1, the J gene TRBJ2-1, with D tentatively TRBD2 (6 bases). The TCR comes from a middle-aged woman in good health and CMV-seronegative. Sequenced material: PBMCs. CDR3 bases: TGTGCCAGCAGTGGGACTCGGGAGCAGAGGAGGGATGAGCAGTTCTTC. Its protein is CASSGTREQRRDEQFF.